The 14 T cell receptor beta chains given below trace back to one sample, sequenced in a study of cytomegalovirus exposure and HLA in healthy donors. PCR employed 60 Vbeta and 13 Jbeta primers. The repertoire was sequenced with immunoSEQ multiplex PCR; TCRdb's copy has only in-frame clones and lacks some. The sample carries about 86,000 clones, 70% to 80% recorded once. The sample taken for sequencing was PBMCs. These receptors were taken from a man aged 60 to 75 in good health and CMV-seronegative.

V and J are TRBV19 and TRBJ2-5; the D gene is possibly TRBD1 (7 bases). V was trimmed by 4 bases and J by 2 bases, leaving 20 bases between them. The CDR3 is 17 amino acids. Germline V gene data show CDR1 as LNHDA and CDR2 as SQIVND (reference sequence). The CDR3: CASSTPRGVLNQETQYF. CDR3 DNA sequence: TGTGCCAGTAGTACCCCCAGGGGGGTATTGAATCAAGAGACCCAGTACTTC.

The rearrangement uses TRBV2 and TRBJ2-7, with TRBD2 identical over 10 bases. Germline V gene data show CDR1 as SNHLY and CDR2 as FYNNEI. CDR3 length equals 14 residues. After removal of 11 bases from V and 0 bases from J, the junction contained 7 bases not matched to a gene. The CDR3 nucleotides read TGTGCCTCCACACGACTAGCGGGCTCCTACGAGCAGTACTTC. Its protein is CASTRLAGSYEQYF.

The V and J genes are TRBV9 and TRBJ1-2; D is undetermined. Germline-derived CDR1 and CDR2 are SGDLS and YYNGEE. V was shortened by 3 bases and J by 1 base, with 13 bases between the two germline ends. This CDR3 has 15 residues. For the CDR3, the DNA is TGTGCCAGCAGCGCGCTCAGCGGAGGTAACTATGGCTACACCTTC. This encodes CASSALSGGNYGYTF.

This chain connects TRBV29-1 to TRBJ2-7, with a possible D match to TRBD1 (5 bases). V was cut by 6 bases and J by 3 bases, with 6 bases left in between. The CDR3 totals 10 residues. Looked up from germline, CDR1 is SQVTM and CDR2 is ANQGSEA. The CDR3 DNA reads as TGCAGCGTACAGGACTACGAGCAGTACTTC. Translated, it gives CSVQDYEQYF.

This chain joins TRBV27 and TRBJ2-1; TRBD1 might be the D (6 bases). The V end was cut by 5 bases, the J end by 3 bases, with 11 bases between. CDR3 size: 14 residues. Looked up from germline, CDR1 is MNHEY and CDR2 is SMNVEV (reference sequence). The CDR3 nucleotides are TGTGCCAGCAGTCCCCGGACAGACTACAATGAGCAGTTCTTC. Its translation: CASSPRTDYNEQFF.

The chain uses TRBV5-1 and TRBJ2-5, with D possibly matching TRBD1 (6 bases). V gave up 0 bases and J gave up 3 bases, with 9 bases separating them. The CDR3 is 14 residues long. CDR1 is SGHRS, CDR2 YFSETQ, per germline. The chain's CDR3 is CASSLEQGKETQYF. The DNA for the CDR3 is TGCGCCAGCAGCTTGGAACAGGGTAAAGAGACCCAGTACTTC. Looking up the rest from reference TRBV5-1 and TRBJ2-5 gives the full variable domain: KAGVTQTPRYLIKTRGQQVTLSCSPISGHRSVSWYQQTPGQGLQFLFEYFSETQRNKGNFPGRFSGRQFSNSRSEMNVSTLELGDSALYLCASSLEQGKETQYFGPGTRLLVL.

There are a few counts of this clone. V is TRBV7-2 and J is TRBJ2-3, with TRBD2 identical over 11 bases. Germline CDR1 and CDR2: SGHTA and FQGNSA. The CDR3 is 14 amino acids. With 6 bases clipped from V and 2 bases from J, the junction kept 1 base outside the gene matches. The CDR3 sequence is CASRGLAVTDTQYF. Written as DNA, the CDR3 is TGTGCCAGCAGGGGACTAGCGGTCACAGATACGCAGTATTTT.

The table lists this clone with a count of one. The genes are TRBV12-5 and TRBJ2-3; TRBD1 matches 7 bases. There are 14 residues in the CDR3. V was clipped by 1 base and J by 6 bases; unmatched bases: 4. Germline V CDR1 and CDR2: LGHNT, FRNRAP. The CDR3 nucleotides are TGTGCTAGTGGTTTGGGACAGGGTAGCGATACGCAGTATTTT. Amino acids: CASGLGQGSDTQYF.

J is TRBJ2-5 and V is TRBV30; the match to TRBD2 covers 8 bases. This CDR3 has 14 residues. Germline loops: CDR1 GTSNPN, CDR2 SVGIG (reference sequence). V lost 2 bases, J lost 5 bases, and 7 bases stayed unmatched. The CDR3 region has the DNA TGTGCCTGGAGTCCGGGACTAGAAGTCGAGACCCAGTACTTC. It codes for CAWSPGLEVETQYF.

In this sample, this clone turned up a few times. The chain employs TRBV6-1 and TRBJ1-5, with D uncertain. Trimming stripped 6 bases from V and 3 bases from J, with 9 bases between. The CDR3 runs 13 residues. The germline V gene encodes CDR1 MNHNS and CDR2 SASEGT. CDR3 sequence reads: CASRERDNQPQHF. The CDR3 nucleotides are TGTGCCAGCAGAGAAAGAGACAATCAGCCCCAGCATTTT.

This clone occurred a few times. The chain is built from TRBV2 and TRBJ2-6; 9 nucleotides match TRBD1. The CDR3 covers 16 residues. Germline CDR1 SNHLY, CDR2 FYNNEI. V lost 6 bases and J lost 2; bases outside the gene matches: 5. The CDR3 coding sequence is TGTGCCAGCAGCCCCACAGGGGGCGCTGGGGCCAACGTCCTGACTTTC. Translated: CASSPTGGAGANVLTF.

The chain couples TRBV6-5 to TRBJ1-2; no clear D. CDR3 size: 13 residues. Germline CDR1 MNHEY, CDR2 SVGAGI. V lost 10 bases, J lost 5 bases, and 17 bases lay in between. CDR3 sequence reads: CATKAEKYYGYTF. In DNA, the CDR3 is TGTGCCACCAAGGCGGAGAAATATTATGGCTACACCTTC.

The chain is built from TRBV7-2 and TRBJ1-6, with D maybe TRBD1 (5 bases). Germline CDR1 and CDR2: SGHTA and FQGNSA. This CDR3 comprises 14 residues. V shed 7 bases and J shed 7 bases, with 14 bases lying between them. The CDR3 bases are TGTGCCAGCAATCCTTTCCAGGGAAATTCACCCCTCCACTTT. Residues: CASNPFQGNSPLHF.

CDR3 protein: CASSRGTSGAPRVSETQYF. In DNA, the CDR3 is TGTGCCAGCAGTCGAGGGACTAGCGGGGCCCCCCGGGTATCGGAGACCCAGTACTTC. The chain carries TRBV9 and TRBJ2-5, with 13 bases identical to TRBD2. After removal of 5 bases from V and 5 bases from J, the junction contained 18 bases not matched to a gene. The length of the CDR3 is 19 residues. CDR1 and CDR2 from the germline V gene are SGDLS and YYNGEE.